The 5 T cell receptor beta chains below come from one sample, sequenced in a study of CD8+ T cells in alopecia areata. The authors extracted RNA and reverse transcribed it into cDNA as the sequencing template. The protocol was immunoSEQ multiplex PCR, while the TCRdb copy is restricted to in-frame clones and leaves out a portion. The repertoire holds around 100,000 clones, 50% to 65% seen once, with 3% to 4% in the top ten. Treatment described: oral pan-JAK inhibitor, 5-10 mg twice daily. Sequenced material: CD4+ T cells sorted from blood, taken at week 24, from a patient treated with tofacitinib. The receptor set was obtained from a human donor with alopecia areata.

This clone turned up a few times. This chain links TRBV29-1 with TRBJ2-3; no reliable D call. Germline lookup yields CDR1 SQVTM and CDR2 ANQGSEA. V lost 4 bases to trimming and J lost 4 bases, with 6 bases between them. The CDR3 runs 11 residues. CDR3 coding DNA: TGCAGCGTTGGCCCGTCAGATACGCAGTATTTT. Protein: CSVGPSDTQYF.

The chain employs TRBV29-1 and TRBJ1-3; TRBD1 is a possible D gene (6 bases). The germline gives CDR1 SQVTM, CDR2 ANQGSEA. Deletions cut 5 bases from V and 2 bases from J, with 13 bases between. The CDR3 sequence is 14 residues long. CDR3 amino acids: CSVSPGTPGNTIYF. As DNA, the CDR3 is TGCAGCGTTTCTCCCGGGACACCTGGAAACACCATATATTTT.

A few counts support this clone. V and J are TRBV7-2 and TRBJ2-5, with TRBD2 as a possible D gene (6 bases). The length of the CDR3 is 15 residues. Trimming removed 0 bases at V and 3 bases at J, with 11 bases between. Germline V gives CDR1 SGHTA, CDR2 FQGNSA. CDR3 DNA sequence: TGTGCCAGCAGCTTAGCGGGGGGTTTTAAAGAGACCCAGTACTTC. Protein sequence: CASSLAGGFKETQYF.

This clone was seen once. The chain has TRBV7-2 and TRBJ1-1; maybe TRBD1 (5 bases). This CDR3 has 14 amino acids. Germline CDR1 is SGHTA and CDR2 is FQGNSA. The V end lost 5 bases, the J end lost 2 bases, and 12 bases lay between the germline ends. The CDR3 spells CASSPDQGNTEAFF. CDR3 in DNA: TGTGCCAGCAGCCCGGATCAGGGAAACACTGAAGCTTTCTTT.

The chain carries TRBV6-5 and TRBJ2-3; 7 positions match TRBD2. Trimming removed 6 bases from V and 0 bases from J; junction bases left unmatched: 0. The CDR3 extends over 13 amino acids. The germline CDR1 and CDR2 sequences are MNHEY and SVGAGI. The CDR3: CASRGGSTDTQYF. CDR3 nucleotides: TGTGCCAGCAGGGGGGGGAGCACAGATACGCAGTATTTT.